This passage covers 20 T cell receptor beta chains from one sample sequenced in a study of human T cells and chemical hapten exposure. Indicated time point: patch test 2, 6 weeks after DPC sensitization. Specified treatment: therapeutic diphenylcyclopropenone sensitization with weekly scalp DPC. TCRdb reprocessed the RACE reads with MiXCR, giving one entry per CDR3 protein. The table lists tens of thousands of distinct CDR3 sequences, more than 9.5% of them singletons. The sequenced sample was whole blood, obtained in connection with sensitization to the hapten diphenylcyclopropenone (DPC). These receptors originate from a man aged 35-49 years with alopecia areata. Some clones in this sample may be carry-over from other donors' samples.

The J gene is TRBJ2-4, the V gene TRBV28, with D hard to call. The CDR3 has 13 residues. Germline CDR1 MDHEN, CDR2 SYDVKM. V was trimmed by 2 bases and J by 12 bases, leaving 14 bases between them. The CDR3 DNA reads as TGTGCCAGCAGTTTAGTAGGAACCCCAAATCAGTACTTC. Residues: CASSLVGTPNQYF.

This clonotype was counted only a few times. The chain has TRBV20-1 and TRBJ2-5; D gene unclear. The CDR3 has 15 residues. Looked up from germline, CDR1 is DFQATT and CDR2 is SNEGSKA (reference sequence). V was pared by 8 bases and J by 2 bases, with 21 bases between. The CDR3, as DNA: TGCAGTATGGTCCCTGGCGGAAGAACTCAAGAGACCCAGTACTTC. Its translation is CSMVPGGRTQETQYF.

CDR3: CSVEKPGGSYEQYF. The CDR3 coding sequence is TGCAGCGTTGAAAAACCAGGGGGCAGTTACGAGCAGTACTTC. The V gene is TRBV29-1, the J gene TRBJ2-7; TRBD1 matches 8 bases. After removal of 2 bases from V and 4 bases from J, the junction contained 7 bases not matched to a gene. CDR1 and CDR2 from the germline V gene are SQVTM and ANQGSEA. CDR3 size: 14 residues.

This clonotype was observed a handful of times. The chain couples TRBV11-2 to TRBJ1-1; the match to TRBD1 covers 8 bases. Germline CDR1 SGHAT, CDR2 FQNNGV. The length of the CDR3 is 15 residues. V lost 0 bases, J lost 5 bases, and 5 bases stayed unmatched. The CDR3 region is CASSLDLDRDTEAFF. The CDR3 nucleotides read TGTGCCAGCAGCTTAGATCTGGACAGGGATACTGAAGCTTTCTTT.

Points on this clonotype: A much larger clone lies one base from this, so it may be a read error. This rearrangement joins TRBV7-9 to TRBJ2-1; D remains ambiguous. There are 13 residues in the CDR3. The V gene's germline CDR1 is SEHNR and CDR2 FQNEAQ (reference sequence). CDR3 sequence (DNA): TGTGTCAGCAGCCAGAACCAATACAATGAGCAGTTCTTC. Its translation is CVSSQNQYNEQFF. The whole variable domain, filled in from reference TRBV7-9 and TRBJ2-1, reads DTGVSQNPRHKITKRGQNVTFRCDPISEHNRLYWYRQTLGQGPEFLTYFQNEAQLEKSRLLSDRFSAERPKGSFSTLEIQRTEQGDSAMYLCVSSQNQYNEQFFGPGTRLTVL.

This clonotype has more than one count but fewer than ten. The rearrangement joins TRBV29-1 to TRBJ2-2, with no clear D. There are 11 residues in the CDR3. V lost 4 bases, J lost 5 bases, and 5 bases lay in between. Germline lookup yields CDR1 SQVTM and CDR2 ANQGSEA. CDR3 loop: CSVAITGELFF. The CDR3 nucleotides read TGCAGCGTTGCTATAACCGGGGAGCTGTTTTTT.

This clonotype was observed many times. The CDR3 sequence: CASSPWQGVGNQPQHF. The CDR3 coding sequence is TGTGCCAGCAGTCCTTGGCAGGGGGTTGGCAATCAGCCCCAGCATTTT. The rearrangement joins TRBV12-3 or TRBV12-4 to TRBJ1-5; 7 bases align to TRBD1. The CDR3 has 16 residues. The junction had 9 bases not matched to a gene; V was cut back by 5 bases and J by 2 bases.

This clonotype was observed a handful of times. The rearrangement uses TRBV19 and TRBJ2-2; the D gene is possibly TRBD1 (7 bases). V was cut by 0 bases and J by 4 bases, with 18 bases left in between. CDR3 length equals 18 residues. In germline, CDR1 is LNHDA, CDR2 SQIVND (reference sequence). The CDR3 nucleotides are TGTGCCAGTAGTATAGATCGCGCGGGACAGCGGATCACCGGGGAGCTGTTTTTT. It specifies CASSIDRAGQRITGELFF.

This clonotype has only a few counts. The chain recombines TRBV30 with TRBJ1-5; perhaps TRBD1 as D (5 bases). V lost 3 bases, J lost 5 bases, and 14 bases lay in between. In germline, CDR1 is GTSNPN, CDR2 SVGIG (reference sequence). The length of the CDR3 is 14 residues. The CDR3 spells CAWSAWGGDQPQHF. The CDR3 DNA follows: TGTGCCTGGAGCGCTTGGGGGGGGGATCAGCCCCAGCATTTT.

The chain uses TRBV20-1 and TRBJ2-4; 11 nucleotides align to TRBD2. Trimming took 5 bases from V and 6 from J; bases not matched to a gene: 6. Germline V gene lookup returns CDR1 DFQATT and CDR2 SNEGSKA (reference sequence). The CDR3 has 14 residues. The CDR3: CSAHQGLAANIQYF. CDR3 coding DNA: TGCAGTGCTCACCAGGGACTAGCGGCAAACATTCAGTACTTC.

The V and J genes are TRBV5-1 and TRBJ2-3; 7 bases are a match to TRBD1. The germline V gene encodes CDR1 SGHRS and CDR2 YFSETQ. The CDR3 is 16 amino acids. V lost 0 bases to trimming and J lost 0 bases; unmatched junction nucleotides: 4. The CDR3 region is CASSLVGQHSTDTQYF. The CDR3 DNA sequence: TGCGCCAGCAGCTTGGTGGGACAGCACAGCACAGATACGCAGTATTTT.

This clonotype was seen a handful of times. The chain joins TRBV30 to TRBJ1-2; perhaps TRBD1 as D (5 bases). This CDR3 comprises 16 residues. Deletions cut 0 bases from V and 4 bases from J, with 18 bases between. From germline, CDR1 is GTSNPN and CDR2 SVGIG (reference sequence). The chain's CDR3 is CAWSVRGTPKTYGYTF. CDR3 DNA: TGTGCCTGGAGTGTACGGGGGACCCCGAAGACCTATGGCTACACCTTC.

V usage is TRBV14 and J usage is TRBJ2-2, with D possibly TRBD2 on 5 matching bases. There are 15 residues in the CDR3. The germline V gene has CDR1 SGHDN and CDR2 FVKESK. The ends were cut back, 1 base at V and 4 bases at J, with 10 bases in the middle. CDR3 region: CASSQVMAGTGELFF. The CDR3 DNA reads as TGTGCCAGCAGCCAAGTCATGGCGGGCACCGGGGAGCTGTTTTTT.

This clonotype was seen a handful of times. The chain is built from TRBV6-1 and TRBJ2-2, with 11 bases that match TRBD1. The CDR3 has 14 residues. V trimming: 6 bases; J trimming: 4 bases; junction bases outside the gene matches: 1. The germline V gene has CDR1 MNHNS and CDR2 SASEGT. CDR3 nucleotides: TGTGCCAGCAGGGGACAGGGGGTCACCGGGGAGCTGTTTTTT. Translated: CASRGQGVTGELFF.

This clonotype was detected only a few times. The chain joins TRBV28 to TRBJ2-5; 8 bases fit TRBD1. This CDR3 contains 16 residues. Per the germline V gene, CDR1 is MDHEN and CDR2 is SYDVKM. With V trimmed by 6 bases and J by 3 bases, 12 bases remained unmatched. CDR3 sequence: CASSLGQEVIKETQYF. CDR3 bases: TGTGCCAGCAGCCTGGGACAGGAAGTAATAAAAGAGACCCAGTACTTC.

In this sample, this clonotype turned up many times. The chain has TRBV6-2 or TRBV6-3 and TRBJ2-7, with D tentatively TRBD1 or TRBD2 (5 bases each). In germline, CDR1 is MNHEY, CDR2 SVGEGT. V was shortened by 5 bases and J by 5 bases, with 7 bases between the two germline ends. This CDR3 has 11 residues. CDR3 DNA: TGTGCCAGCAGTCGGGGCCACGAGCAGTACGTC. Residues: CASSRGHEQYV.

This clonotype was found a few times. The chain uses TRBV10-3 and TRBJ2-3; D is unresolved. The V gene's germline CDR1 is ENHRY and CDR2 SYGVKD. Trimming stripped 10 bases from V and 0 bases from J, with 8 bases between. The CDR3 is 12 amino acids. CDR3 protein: CANGRSTDTQYF. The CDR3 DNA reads TGTGCCAACGGACGTAGCACAGATACGCAGTATTTT.

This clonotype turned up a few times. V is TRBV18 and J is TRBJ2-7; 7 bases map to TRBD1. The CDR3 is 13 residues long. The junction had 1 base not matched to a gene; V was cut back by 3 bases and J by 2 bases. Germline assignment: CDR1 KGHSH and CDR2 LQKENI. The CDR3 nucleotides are TGTGCCAGCTCACCTGACAGGGCCTACGAGCAGTACTTC. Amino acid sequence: CASSPDRAYEQYF.

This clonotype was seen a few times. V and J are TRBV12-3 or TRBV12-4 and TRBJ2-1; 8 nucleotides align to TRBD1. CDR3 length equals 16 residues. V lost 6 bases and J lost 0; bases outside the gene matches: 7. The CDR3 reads CASSQGQVGSYNEQFF. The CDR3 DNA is TGTGCCAGCAGCCAGGGACAGGTGGGCTCCTACAATGAGCAGTTCTTC.

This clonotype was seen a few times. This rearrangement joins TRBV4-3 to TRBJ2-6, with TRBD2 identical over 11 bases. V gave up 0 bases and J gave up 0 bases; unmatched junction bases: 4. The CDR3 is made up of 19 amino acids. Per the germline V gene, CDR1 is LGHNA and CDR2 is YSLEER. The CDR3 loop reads CASSQDGLAGSSGANVLTF. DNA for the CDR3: TGCGCCAGCAGCCAAGACGGACTAGCGGGTAGCTCTGGGGCCAACGTCCTGACTTTC.